This entry features one T cell receptor (beta chain) sequence. This specimen belongs to a study of T-cell memory formation after mild COVID-19. TCRdb analysed the 5' RACE reads with MiXCR anew, one entry per CDR3 protein. The profile shows 350,000 to 500,000 distinct CDR3 sequences, 15% to 20% of them singletons. V was cut by 0 bases and J by 3 bases, with 11 bases left in between. The V gene's germline CDR1 is LGHNA and CDR2 YNFKEQ. The CDR3 extends over 15 amino acids. This chain links TRBV4-2 with TRBJ1-1; a weak D match, TRBD1 (6 bases). Sequencing used PBMCs or a T cell subset sorted from them (not recorded which). The TCR comes from a young man who had mild COVID-19 (a few samples of this study predate the infection). Cell type and time point are not known. Here the CDR3 DNA reads TGTGCCAGCAGCCAAGAGGTCACAGGGTACACTGAAGCTTTCTTT. Translated, it gives CASSQEVTGYTEAFF.